The 18 T cell receptor beta chains presented below share a single source sample, sequenced in a study of blood T cell repertoires in COVID-19. The table came from immunoSEQ multiplex PCR; TCRdb's copy has only in-frame clones and leaves some out. The table lists about 64,000 clones, around 80% of them singletons. Sequenced input: peripheral blood. Receptors were obtained from a man aged 55 to 69 with COVID-19, enrolled during active disease.

This clone occurred a few times. The V and J genes are TRBV5-1 and TRBJ2-2; 8 bases are shared with TRBD1. The CDR3 contains 17 residues. V lost 1 base, J lost 2 bases, and 7 bases stayed unmatched. Germline lookup yields CDR1 SGHRS and CDR2 YFSETQ. The CDR3 region is CASSLNPGTGNTGELFF. CDR3 sequence (DNA): TGCGCCAGCAGCTTGAATCCCGGGACAGGTAACACCGGGGAGCTGTTTTTT.

As concerns this clone: Likely a read error: the CDR3 ends without its conserved phenylalanine or tryptophan. This chain's CDR3 is CAAAHGGEGNEQYL. In nucleotides, the CDR3 is TGTGCCGCCGCTCACGGGGGAGAGGGAAACGAGCAGTACCTC. This chain connects TRBV28 to TRBJ2-7, with D possibly TRBD2 on 6 matching bases. This CDR3 has 14 amino acids. Germline assignment: CDR1 MDHEN and CDR2 SYDVKM. The V end lost 11 bases, the J end lost 5 bases, and 22 bases lay between the germline ends.

This chain links TRBV15 with TRBJ1-4; a weak D match, TRBD1 (6 bases). V dropped 5 bases and J dropped 5 bases, with 12 bases sitting between them. From germline, CDR1 is LNHNV and CDR2 YYDKDF (reference sequence). This CDR3 is built from 14 residues. As DNA, the CDR3 is TGTGCCACCAGCCGGACAGCCTTAAATGAAAAACTGTTTTTT. It yields the protein CATSRTALNEKLFF.

The chain employs TRBV7-3 and TRBJ2-3, with 8 bases that match TRBD1. Trimming at V came to 8 bases and at J to 5 bases, leaving 9 bases not matched to a gene. The CDR3 consists of 14 residues. The germline V gene has CDR1 SGHTA and CDR2 FQGTGA. The CDR3 loop is CASGQTGEGDTQYF. CDR3 coding DNA: TGTGCCAGCGGCCAGACAGGGGAAGGAGATACGCAGTATTTT.

The chain recombines TRBV24-1 with TRBJ2-3; 9 bases map to TRBD2. This CDR3 is 15 amino acids long. CDR1 is KGHDR and CDR2 is SFDVKD in the germline V gene. V dropped 7 bases and J dropped 3; count of bases not matched to a gene: 7. The CDR3 protein is CATSNSGSGTDTQYF. DNA of the CDR3: TGTGCCACCAGCAATAGCGGGAGTGGAACAGATACGCAGTATTTT.

With regard to this clone: The sample holds other DNA sequences that translate to the same CDR3. The chain combines TRBV3-1 (or the pseudogene TRBV3-2) with TRBJ2-7; D call uncertain. The CDR3 totals 11 residues. CDR1 LGHDT and CDR2 YNNKEL come from the germline V gene (reference sequence). V was shortened by 2 bases and J by 7 bases, with 6 bases between the two germline ends. The CDR3 DNA follows: TGTGCCAGCAGCCAATCTAGGGAGCAGTACTTC. It translates to CASSQSREQYF.

V is TRBV7-9 and J is TRBJ1-1; no clear D gene. The V gene's germline CDR1 is SEHNR and CDR2 FQNEAQ (reference sequence). The CDR3 has 14 residues. V lost 5 bases and J lost 3, with 13 bases in between. CDR3 sequence: CASSQPIGDTEAFF. The CDR3 DNA reads TGTGCCAGCAGCCAACCGATCGGGGACACTGAAGCTTTCTTT.

This clone has only one observation. The CDR3: CASSIQNYDYEQYF. For the CDR3, the DNA is TGTGCCAGTAGTATTCAGAACTATGACTACGAGCAGTACTTC. J is TRBJ2-7 and V is TRBV19; D not resolved. V lost 3 bases and J 3 bases, leaving 12 bases between the germline ends. Germline CDR1 LNHDA, CDR2 SQIVND (reference sequence). The CDR3 extends over 14 amino acids.

CDR3 in amino acids: CASSIDLTGMLTSTDTQYF. The DNA of the CDR3 is TGTGCCAGTAGTATAGATTTGACAGGGATGTTGACTAGCACAGATACGCAGTATTTT. V usage is TRBV19 and J usage is TRBJ2-3, with 7 bases identical to TRBD1. The CDR3 runs to 19 residues. J was trimmed by 0 bases and V by 0 bases; bases with no gene match: 12. Germline V CDR1 and CDR2: LNHDA, SQIVND (reference sequence).

The CDR3 loop reads CSVHRDRQETQYF. The CDR3 DNA follows: TGCAGCGTTCACCGGGACAGACAAGAGACCCAGTACTTC. The chain links TRBV29-1 to TRBJ2-5, with 7 bases matching TRBD1. In germline, CDR1 is SQVTM, CDR2 ANQGSEA. This CDR3 region has 13 residues. J gave up 2 bases and V 5 bases, and 5 bases lay outside the gene matches.

This clone showed up just once. V and J are TRBV29-1 and TRBJ2-1; 11 nucleotides agree with TRBD2. The junction had 2 bases not matched to a gene; V was cut back by 4 bases and J by 3 bases. Germline values: CDR1 SQVTM, CDR2 ANQGSEA. The CDR3 is made up of 14 amino acids. CDR3 nucleotides: TGCAGCGTTGCTAGCGGGGGGCGCTACAATGAGCAGTTCTTC. It codes for CSVASGGRYNEQFF.

V is TRBV12-5 and J is TRBJ1-2, with D possibly matching TRBD1 (5 bases). Germline V gene lookup returns CDR1 LGHNT and CDR2 FRNRAP. V was pared by 7 bases and J by 5 bases, with 23 bases between. The CDR3 is made up of 16 amino acids. As DNA, the CDR3 is TGTGCTAGTGCCATCACCGGCCAGGGCATTGGTTATGGCTACACCTTC. Translated: CASAITGQGIGYGYTF.

The chain combines TRBV7-9 with TRBJ2-7; TRBD1 is a possible D gene (5 bases). The CDR3 runs 12 residues. CDR1 SEHNR and CDR2 FQNEAQ come from the germline V gene (reference sequence). The V end lost 3 bases, the J end lost 6 bases, and 9 bases lay between the germline ends. The CDR3 reads CASSFRGIEQYF. The CDR3 DNA follows: TGTGCCAGCAGCTTTAGGGGCATCGAGCAGTACTTC.

This clone has a handful of counts. The chain is built from TRBV2 and TRBJ2-2, with D tentatively TRBD1 (6 bases). The germline V gene encodes CDR1 SNHLY and CDR2 FYNNEI. The V gene lost 6 bases and the J gene lost 5 bases, with 13 bases spanning the gap. The CDR3 runs to 14 residues. The CDR3 sequence is CASRATGRTGELFF. CDR3 DNA: TGTGCCAGCAGGGCGACAGGTCGGACCGGGGAGCTGTTTTTT. The entire variable domain, with the rest obtained from reference TRBV2 and TRBJ2-2, is as follows: EPEVTQTPSHQVTQMGQEVILRCVPISNHLYFYWYRQILGQKVEFLVSFYNNEISEKSEIFDDQFSVERPDGSNFTLKIRSTKLEDSAMYFCASRATGRTGELFFGEGSRLTVL.

This clone was counted only a few times. This chain uses TRBV19 with TRBJ1-1, with a tentative D call TRBD1 (6 bases). Germline V lookup: CDR1 LNHDA, CDR2 SQIVND (reference sequence). The CDR3 runs to 13 residues. The V and J ends lost 7 bases and 4 bases respectively, with 13 bases between them. The CDR3 spells CASTDRIGTEAFF. The DNA for the CDR3 is TGTGCCAGTACTGACAGGATAGGCACTGAAGCTTTCTTT.

The V and J genes are TRBV9 and TRBJ1-1; TRBD1 aligns across 7 bases. Germline values: CDR1 SGDLS, CDR2 YYNGEE. The CDR3 is 14 amino acids. The junction had 3 bases not matched to a gene; V was cut back by 3 bases and J by 1 base. CDR3: CASSAGTANTEAFF. DNA of the CDR3: TGTGCCAGCAGCGCCGGGACAGCGAACACTGAAGCTTTCTTT.

The J gene is TRBJ2-7, the V gene TRBV5-1; a weak D match, TRBD2 (6 bases). V lost 4 bases, J lost 3 bases, and 11 bases lay in between. The CDR3 loop spans 13 amino acids. Germline values: CDR1 SGHRS, CDR2 YFSETQ. Written as DNA, the CDR3 is TGCGCCAGCAGCCCGGGACTTAACTACGAGCAGTACTTC. It codes for CASSPGLNYEQYF.

The chain recombines TRBV7-7 with TRBJ2-3, with 12 bases matching TRBD1. Germline CDR1 reads SSHAT; CDR2 reads FNYEAQ (reference sequence). This CDR3 spans 15 amino acids. V lost 5 bases and J lost 5; bases outside the gene matches: 5. The DNA for the CDR3 is TGTGCCAGCAGCCCGGGACAGGGGGCATTAGATACGCAGTATTTT. It specifies CASSPGQGALDTQYF. The whole variable domain, filled in from reference TRBV7-7 and TRBJ2-3, reads GAGVSQSPRYKVTKRGQDVTLRCDPISSHATLYWYQQALGQGPEFLTYFNYEAQPDKSGLPSDRFSAERPEGSISTLTIQRTEQRDSAMYRCASSPGQGALDTQYFGPGTRLTVL.